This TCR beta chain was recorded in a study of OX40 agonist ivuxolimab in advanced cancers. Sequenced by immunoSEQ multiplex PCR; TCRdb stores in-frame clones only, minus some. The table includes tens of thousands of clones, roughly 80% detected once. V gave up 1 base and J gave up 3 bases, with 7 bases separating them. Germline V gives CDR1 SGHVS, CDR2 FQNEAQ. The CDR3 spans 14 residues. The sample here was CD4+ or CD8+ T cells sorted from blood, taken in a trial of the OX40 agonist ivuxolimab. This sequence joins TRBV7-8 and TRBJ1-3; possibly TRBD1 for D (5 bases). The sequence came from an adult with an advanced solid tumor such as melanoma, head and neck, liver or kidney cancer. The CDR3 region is CASSLDQGGNTIYF. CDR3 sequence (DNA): TGTGCCAGCAGCTTAGACCAGGGTGGAAACACCATATATTTT.